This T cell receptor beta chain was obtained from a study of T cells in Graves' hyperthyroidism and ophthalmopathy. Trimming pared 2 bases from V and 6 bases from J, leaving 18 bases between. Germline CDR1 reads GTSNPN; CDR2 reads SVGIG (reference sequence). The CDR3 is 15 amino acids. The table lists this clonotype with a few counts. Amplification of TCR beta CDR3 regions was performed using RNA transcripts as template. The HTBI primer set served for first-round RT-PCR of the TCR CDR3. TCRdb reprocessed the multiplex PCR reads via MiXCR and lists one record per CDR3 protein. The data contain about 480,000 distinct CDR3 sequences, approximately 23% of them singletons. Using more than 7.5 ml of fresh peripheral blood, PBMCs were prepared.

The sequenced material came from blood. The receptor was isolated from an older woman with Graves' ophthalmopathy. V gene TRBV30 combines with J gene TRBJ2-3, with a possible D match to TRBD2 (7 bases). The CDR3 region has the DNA TGTGCCTGGAGTAGGGGGGGTTGGATTACGGATACGCAGTATTTT. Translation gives CAWSRGGWITDTQYF.